This passage covers 26 T cell receptor beta chains from one sample sequenced in a study of blood T cell repertoires in COVID-19 (dated by TCRdb to 2020 to 2022). The library was made by the immunoSEQ multiplex PCR assay. TCRdb took this table from immuneACCESS and kept in-frame rearrangements with V and J called. Such tables lack part of the clones; where checked against another copy, unresolved V genes explain under half of the gap, and the rest is unexplained. The sample table shows around 290,000 clones, and about nine tenths are seen once. Around 1.1% of the sample comes from the top ten. Sequencing used PBMCs or T cells enriched from blood (not recorded which). Receptors originate from a woman aged 30 to 39 who had recovered from COVID-19.

The genes are TRBV4-2 and TRBJ1-4; D gene uncertain. V was pared by 1 base and J by 0 bases, with 9 bases between. Germline CDR1 reads LGHNA; CDR2 reads YNFKEQ. The CDR3 extends over 16 amino acids. CDR3 in DNA: TGTGCCAGCAGCCAAGGAGTCCACGCAACTAATGAAAAACTGTTTTTT. Its protein product is CASSQGVHATNEKLFF.

The chain couples TRBV14 to TRBJ2-7, with 10 positions matching TRBD2. From germline, CDR1 is SGHDN and CDR2 FVKESK. The CDR3 length is 18 residues. With V trimmed by 4 bases and J by 6 bases, 18 bases remained unmatched. The CDR3 DNA follows: TGTGCCAGCAGCCTCCCCTTTGGGGCTAGCGGGGGTTTCGTCGAGCAGTACTTC. Protein sequence: CASSLPFGASGGFVEQYF. The variable domain in full, with the rest retrieved from reference TRBV14 and TRBJ2-7, is EAGVTQFPSHSVIEKGQTVTLRCDPISGHDNLYWYRRVMGKEIKFLLHFVKESKQDESGMPNNRFLAERTGGTYSTLKVQPAELEDSGVYFCASSLPFGASGGFVEQYFGPGTRLTVT.

The chain's CDR3 is CASSLAASGPYEQYF. The CDR3 DNA reads as TGTGCCAGCAGCTTGGCGGCTAGCGGACCCTACGAGCAGTACTTC. This chain connects TRBV5-4 to TRBJ2-7; 7 bases are shared with TRBD2. The CDR3 totals 15 residues. Looked up from germline, CDR1 is SGHNT and CDR2 is YYREEE (reference sequence). The J segment lost 2 bases and the V segment lost 0 bases, leaving 5 bases of the junction unmatched.

The chain employs TRBV7-2 and TRBJ2-3; D is uncertain. V lost 6 bases and J lost 0, with 13 bases in between. Germline CDR1 SGHTA, CDR2 FQGNSA. The CDR3 is 15 amino acids. The DNA for the CDR3 is TGTGCCAGCAGAACCGCTCCGGTTAGCACAGATACGCAGTATTTT. Translation: CASRTAPVSTDTQYF.

This clone was observed a single time. The chain joins TRBV19 to TRBJ1-6, with 10 bases lining up with TRBD1. Trimming at V came to 3 bases and at J to 9 bases, leaving 11 bases not matched to a gene. CDR1 LNHDA and CDR2 SQIVND come from the germline V gene (reference sequence). The CDR3 totals 17 residues. CDR3 in DNA: TGTGCCAGTAGTATTCGTACCGGGACAGGGGTATCTTCACCCCTCCACTTT. It encodes CASSIRTGTGVSSPLHF.

The gene calls are TRBV6-5 and TRBJ1-4; D is undetermined. The CDR3 is 13 residues long. Germline assignment: CDR1 MNHEY and CDR2 SVGAGI. The germline V and J ends were trimmed by 2 bases and 5 bases, with 6 bases remaining between them. The CDR3 DNA sequence: TGTGCCAGCAGTTACAACAGAAATGAAAAACTGTTTTTT. This translates into CASSYNRNEKLFF.

The V and J genes are TRBV6-5 and TRBJ1-1, with 10 bases fitting TRBD1. The CDR3 consists of 16 residues. The J segment lost 4 bases and the V segment lost 2 bases, leaving 7 bases of the junction unmatched. In germline, CDR1 is MNHEY, CDR2 SVGAGI. CDR3 bases: TGTGCCAGCAGTTACCCCGACAGGGGGCGGGCCACTGAAGCTTTCTTT. Translation gives CASSYPDRGRATEAFF.

This rearrangement joins TRBV9 to TRBJ2-2; 9 bases are a match to TRBD2. The CDR3 extends over 17 amino acids. V lost 2 bases to trimming and J lost 1 base; unmatched junction nucleotides: 6. Germline CDR1 is SGDLS and CDR2 is YYNGEE. CDR3 protein: CASSVGGRALNTGELFF. The CDR3 DNA reads as TGTGCCAGCAGCGTTGGCGGGAGGGCCTTGAACACCGGGGAGCTGTTTTTT. The full variable domain, completed using reference TRBV9 and TRBJ2-2, is DSGVTQTPKHLITATGQRVTLRCSPRSGDLSVYWYQQSLDQGLQFLIQYYNGEERAKGNILERFSAQQFPDLHSELNLSSLELGDSALYFCASSVGGRALNTGELFFGEGSRLTVL.

V and J are TRBV19 and TRBJ1-2; D uncertain. The germline CDR1 and CDR2 sequences are LNHDA and SQIVND (reference sequence). The CDR3 spans 15 residues. Trimming removed 3 bases from V and 3 bases from J, with 14 bases in between. CDR3 coding DNA: TGTGCCAGTAGTATCGCGGGGAAACCGGACTATGGCTACACCTTC. Protein: CASSIAGKPDYGYTF.

This clone rates as medium-sized. The gene calls are TRBV30 and TRBJ1-6; D perhaps matches TRBD1 (5 bases). Looked up from germline, CDR1 is GTSNPN and CDR2 is SVGIG (reference sequence). The CDR3 sequence is 15 residues long. The V gene lost 2 bases and the J gene lost 5 bases, with 13 bases spanning the gap. CDR3 sequence reads: CAWSTTGVDNSPLHF. The CDR3 coding sequence is TGTGCCTGGAGTACCACGGGGGTGGATAATTCACCCCTCCACTTT.

The chain has TRBV7-8 and TRBJ1-1; D gene unclear. Trimming removed 5 bases from V and 0 bases from J, with 16 bases in between. From germline, CDR1 is SGHVS and CDR2 FQNEAQ. The CDR3 has 16 amino acids. For the CDR3, the DNA is TGTGCCAGCAGCAAAAATAGAGGGAACTTGAACACTGAAGCTTTCTTT. Its translation: CASSKNRGNLNTEAFF. Complete variable domain (other parts from reference TRBV7-8 and TRBJ1-1): GAGVSQSPRYKVAKRGQDVALRCDPISGHVSLFWYQQALGQGPEFLTYFQNEAQLDKSGLPSDRFFAERPEGSVSTLKIQRTQQEDSAVYLCASSKNRGNLNTEAFFGQGTRLTVV.

The chain links TRBV7-9 to TRBJ2-1; 7 bases line up with TRBD1. This CDR3 comprises 11 residues. CDR1 is SEHNR, CDR2 FQNEAQ, per germline (reference sequence). With V trimmed by 11 bases and J by 8 bases, 6 bases remained unmatched. The CDR3 reads CAVQGLDEQFF. CDR3 coding DNA: TGTGCCGTACAGGGGCTCGATGAGCAGTTCTTC.

This clone showed up just once. This chain links TRBV10-2 with TRBJ2-1; possible D gene TRBD2, 6 bases. The V end lost 5 bases, the J end lost 0 bases, and 17 bases lay between the germline ends. CDR3 size: 17 residues. Germline assignment: CDR1 WSHSY and CDR2 SAAADI. The CDR3 DNA reads as TGCGCCAGCAGTCAATATAGCGGATCCAGCTCCTACAATGAGCAGTTCTTC. As protein: CASSQYSGSSSYNEQFF.

The V call is TRBV11-3, the J call TRBJ2-1, with 7 bases matching TRBD2. The CDR3 length is 15 residues. From germline, CDR1 is SGHNT and CDR2 YENEEA. J was trimmed by 4 bases and V by 5 bases; bases with no gene match: 8. The CDR3 region has the DNA TGTGCCAGCAGCCTCGGGACTACCAGTTACAATGAGCAGTTCTTC. The encoded protein is CASSLGTTSYNEQFF.

The CDR3 is CASSQGTSSNQPQHF. The DNA of the CDR3 is TGCGCCAGCAGCCAAGGGACATCGAGCAATCAGCCCCAGCATTTT. The V call is TRBV4-3, the J call TRBJ1-5; tentative D call: TRBD1 (5 bases). The CDR3 is 15 residues long. In germline, CDR1 is LGHNA, CDR2 YSLEER. The germline V and J ends were trimmed by 1 base and 1 base, with 8 bases remaining between them.

The rearrangement joins TRBV28 to TRBJ2-1; a weak D match, TRBD2 (5 bases). The ends were cut back, 7 bases at V and 8 bases at J, with 15 bases in the middle. The V gene's germline CDR1 is MDHEN and CDR2 SYDVKM. This CDR3 has 13 amino acids. CDR3 protein: CASNRQTGYEQFF. CDR3 sequence (DNA): TGTGCCAGCAATCGGCAAACGGGGTATGAGCAGTTCTTC. Full variable domain (outside the CDR3, taken from reference TRBV28 and TRBJ2-1): DVKVTQSSRYLVKRTGEKVFLECVQDMDHENMFWYRQDPGLGLRLIYFSYDVKMKEKGDIPEGYSVSREKKERFSLILESASTNQTSMYLCASNRQTGYEQFFGPGTRLTVL.

This chain links TRBV27 with TRBJ2-2; 8 positions match TRBD1. V lost 5 bases and J lost 3; bases outside the gene matches: 14. The CDR3 extends over 18 amino acids. Germline loops: CDR1 MNHEY, CDR2 SMNVEV (reference sequence). DNA of the CDR3: TGTGCCAGCAGTAGAAAAGTGGACAGGGCCGCCGACACCGGGGAGCTGTTTTTT. Its translation is CASSRKVDRAADTGELFF.

V usage is TRBV5-1 and J usage is TRBJ2-2, with TRBD1 matching over 8 bases. The CDR3 runs to 17 residues. V shed 3 bases, J shed 4 bases, and the junction held 11 bases outside the gene matches. Germline CDR1 is SGHRS and CDR2 is YFSETQ. The chain's CDR3 is CASSWETGQGTTGELFF. CDR3 nucleotides: TGCGCCAGCAGCTGGGAGACAGGACAGGGTACCACCGGGGAGCTGTTTTTT.

The chain recombines TRBV9 with TRBJ2-5; 8 nucleotides align to TRBD1. Germline CDR1 SGDLS, CDR2 YYNGEE. This CDR3 spans 16 amino acids. Trimming at V came to 0 bases and at J to 5 bases, leaving 9 bases not matched to a gene. The CDR3 is CASSVAPRQGMETQYF. The CDR3 coding sequence is TGTGCCAGCAGCGTAGCCCCTAGACAGGGGATGGAGACCCAGTACTTC.

The chain has TRBV4-3 and TRBJ2-4, with 9 bases fitting TRBD2. The CDR3 has 16 amino acids. CDR1 is LGHNA and CDR2 is YSLEER in the germline V gene. V lost 1 base, J lost 7 bases, and 8 bases stayed unmatched. The chain's CDR3 is CASSQAMAGGSNIQYF. The CDR3 region has the DNA TGCGCCAGCAGCCAAGCAATGGCGGGAGGGTCGAACATTCAGTACTTC.

This chain links TRBV27 with TRBJ2-1, with 9 nucleotides matching TRBD1. The ends lost 6 bases at V and 6 bases at J; junction bases unmatched: 6. Germline V lookup: CDR1 MNHEY, CDR2 SMNVEV (reference sequence). This CDR3 region has 14 residues. Here the CDR3 DNA reads TGTGCCAGCAGGAGGACAGGGGACGGCAATGAGCAGTTCTTC. Its protein product is CASRRTGDGNEQFF.

The chain links TRBV6-5 to TRBJ2-5, with 10 bases aligning to TRBD1. The ends lost 7 bases at V and 1 base at J; junction bases unmatched: 3. The CDR3 has 14 amino acids. Germline CDR1 is MNHEY and CDR2 is SVGAGI. Here the CDR3 reads CASTRQGAQETQYF. The CDR3, as DNA: TGTGCCAGCACCCGACAGGGGGCCCAAGAGACCCAGTACTTC.

The genes are TRBV21-1 and TRBJ2-3; the table's D call TRBD1 went unverified against the DNA. TRBV21-1 is designated a pseudogene. The CDR3 runs to 15 residues. The chain's CDR3 is CASSRQGTLGDTQYF. CDR3 nucleotides: TGTGCCAGCAGCAGACAGGGGACGCTCGGAGATACGCAGTATTTT.

The chain carries TRBV3-1 (or the pseudogene TRBV3-2) and TRBJ2-2; D is unresolved. Germline-derived CDR1 and CDR2 are LGHDT and YNNKEL (reference sequence). The CDR3 is made up of 15 amino acids. Between the trimmed V and J ends, which lost 4 bases and 4 bases, there was a span of 13 bases. The CDR3 is CASSPTSDVTGELFF. As DNA, the CDR3 is TGTGCCAGCAGCCCTACCAGCGACGTCACCGGGGAGCTGTTTTTT.

This clone was seen only once. The J gene is TRBJ2-1, the V gene TRBV6-5, with D possibly matching TRBD2 (5 bases). Germline CDR1 is MNHEY and CDR2 is SVGAGI. The CDR3 is 16 residues long. Trimming took off 0 bases at V and 6 bases at J, with 15 bases between the two ends. The chain's CDR3 is CASSYSSGFRGNEQFF. The CDR3 region has the DNA TGTGCCAGCAGTTACTCCTCAGGATTTCGGGGCAATGAGCAGTTCTTC.

V is TRBV28 and J is TRBJ2-7, with TRBD1 as a possible D gene (5 bases). Trimming left V 4 bases short and J 6 bases short, with 16 bases between. Germline V gives CDR1 MDHEN, CDR2 SYDVKM. CDR3 size: 14 residues. The CDR3 loop is CASSSGARASEQYF. Written as DNA, the CDR3 is TGTGCCAGCAGTTCTGGGGCCAGGGCGAGCGAGCAGTACTTC.